A few counts support the clone carrying this TCR beta chain. What it binds is unknown. Profiled with immunoSEQ multiplex PCR; TCRdb holds only in-frame clones, not every one. Of about 120,000 clones listed, about 90% are singletons. The sample originates from a study of T cell responses to AZD1222 COVID-19 vaccine. Study-wide findings and caveats: White British donors predominated, females outnumbered males, and clonal diversity was possibly underestimated. Vaccine-associated CD4 TCRs spanned spike, dominant at 160-218 and 743-854. Repertoire sampling occurred only after the peak T cell response.

The germline V gene encodes CDR1 SGHVS and CDR2 FQNEAQ. The ends lost 3 bases at V and 1 base at J; junction bases unmatched: 2. The CDR3 runs 16 residues. The genes are TRBV7-8 and TRBJ2-5, with 13 bases fitting TRBD2. This receptor was obtained from an adult in good health. The sequencing used peripheral blood, collected on day 0 of AZD1222 vaccination. The CDR3 DNA follows: TGTGCCAGCAGCTTCGGACTAGCGGGGGCCCAAGAGACCCAGTACTTC. The encoded protein is CASSFGLAGAQETQYF.